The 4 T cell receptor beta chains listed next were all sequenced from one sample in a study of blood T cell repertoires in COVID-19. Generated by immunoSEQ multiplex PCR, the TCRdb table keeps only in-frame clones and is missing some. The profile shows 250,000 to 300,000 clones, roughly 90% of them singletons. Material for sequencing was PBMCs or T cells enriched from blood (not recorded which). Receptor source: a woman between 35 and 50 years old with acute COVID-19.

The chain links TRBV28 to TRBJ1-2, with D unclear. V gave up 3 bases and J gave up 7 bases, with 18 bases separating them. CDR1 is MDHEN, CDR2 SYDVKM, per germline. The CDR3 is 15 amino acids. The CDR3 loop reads CASSFEPGGHGGYTF. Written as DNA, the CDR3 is TGTGCCAGCAGTTTTGAGCCGGGCGGGCACGGTGGCTACACCTTC.

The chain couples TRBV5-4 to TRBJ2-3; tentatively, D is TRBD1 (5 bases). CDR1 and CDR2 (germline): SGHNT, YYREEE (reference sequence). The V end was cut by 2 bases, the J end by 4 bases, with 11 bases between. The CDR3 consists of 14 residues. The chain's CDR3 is CASSFRGPPDTQYF. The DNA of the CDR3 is TGTGCCAGCAGCTTTAGGGGTCCCCCAGATACGCAGTATTTT.

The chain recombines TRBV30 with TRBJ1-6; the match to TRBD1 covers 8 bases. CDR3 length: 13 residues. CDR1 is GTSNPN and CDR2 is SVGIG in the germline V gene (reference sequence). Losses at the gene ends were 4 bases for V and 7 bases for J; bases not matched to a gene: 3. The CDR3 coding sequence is TGTGCCTGGAACGGACAGGGAAATTCACCCCTCCACTTT. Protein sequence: CAWNGQGNSPLHF.

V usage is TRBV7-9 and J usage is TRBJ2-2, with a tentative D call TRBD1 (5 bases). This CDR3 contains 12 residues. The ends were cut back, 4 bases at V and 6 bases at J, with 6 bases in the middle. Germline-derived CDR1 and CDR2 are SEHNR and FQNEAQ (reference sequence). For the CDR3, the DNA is TGTGCCAGCAGCTGGGGCTCCGGGGAGCTGTTTTTT. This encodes CASSWGSGELFF.